This record covers a single T cell receptor (beta chain). This entry belongs to a study of blood T cell repertoires in COVID-19. Background on the study: Material from acute and convalescent COVID-19 was sourced from the United States, Italy and Spain. The analysed material was cDNA or gDNA that came from T cells, B-cell-depleted T cells, or PBMCs.

In the authors' workflow: The assay estimated nucleated cells by amplifying reference gene primers. The protocol was immunoSEQ multiplex PCR, while the TCRdb copy is restricted to in-frame clones and leaves out a portion. The DNA gave D and trimming, while V, J and clone size come from that table. The sample holds fewer than 120,000 clones, about three quarters seen once. The CDR3 totals 13 residues. Germline V gives CDR1 LNHDA, CDR2 SQIVND (reference sequence). Trimming took 5 bases from V and 1 from J, leaving 8 bases between them. The clonotype was recovered from an elderly woman with active or convalescent COVID-19. The specimen sequenced was peripheral blood. This sequence joins TRBV19 and TRBJ1-1, with D unresolved. In nucleotides, the CDR3 is TGTGCCAGTAGTCTTCGGAGGAACACTGAAGCTTTCTTT. As protein: CASSLRRNTEAFF.